One TCR beta chain is described in this entry. The sample comes from a study of regulatory T cells in long-lasting Graves disease. Arm-PCR of CDR3 regions and iRepertoire HTBI primers were the basis on which TCR beta libraries were built. TCRdb redid the calling of the multiplex PCR reads with MiXCR, one entry per CDR3 protein. There are approximately 350,000 distinct CDR3 sequences in the sample; roughly 25% occur only once, and approximately 30% lies in the top ten. Sample time point: persistent/refractory GD, antithyroid drugs over 5 years with positive TRAb. Extracted PBMC RNA gave rise to the TCR library. The CDR3 length is 16 residues. With 5 bases removed from V and 3 bases from J, the gap between germline ends came to 17 bases. The germline gives CDR1 MNHEY, CDR2 SVGEGT.

The chain uses TRBV6-2 or TRBV6-3 and TRBJ2-4, with D possibly being TRBD1 (5 bases). The receptor comes from a woman aged 35 to 49 with Graves disease. This specimen was peripheral blood mononuclear cells (PBMCs), taken when the disease was refractory, from a patient treated with antithyroid drugs. Here the CDR3 reads CASSEAGQGDKNIQYF. The CDR3 coding sequence is TGTGCCAGCAGTGAAGCCGGCCAGGGCGACAAAAACATTCAGTACTTC.